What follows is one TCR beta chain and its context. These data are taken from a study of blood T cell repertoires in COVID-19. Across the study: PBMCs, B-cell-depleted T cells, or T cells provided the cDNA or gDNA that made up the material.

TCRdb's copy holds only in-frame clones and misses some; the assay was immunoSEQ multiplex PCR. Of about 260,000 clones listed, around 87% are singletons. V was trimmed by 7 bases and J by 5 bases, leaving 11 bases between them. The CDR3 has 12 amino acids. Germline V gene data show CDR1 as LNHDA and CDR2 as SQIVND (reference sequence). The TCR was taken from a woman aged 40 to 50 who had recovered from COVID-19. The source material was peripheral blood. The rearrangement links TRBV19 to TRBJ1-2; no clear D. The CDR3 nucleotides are TGTGCCAGTAAGGGAGAATCTTATGGCTACACCTTC. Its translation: CASKGESYGYTF.